This T cell receptor (gamma chain) was retrieved from a study of gamma-delta T cells after stem cell transplantation. TCRdb fed the RT-PCR reads to CATT. The data show about 500 gamma-chain clones, about 22% seen once. About this clone itself: This likely traces to a read error, being one base from a far larger clone.

The receptor's source is a human donor. It is not recorded whose cells these are; they may come from a transplant donor. Sequencing was done on a sample of gamma-delta T cells.

As DNA, the CDR3 is TGTGCCGCCTGGGACGGGCGAAAGAAACTCTTT. Its translation: CAAWDGRKKLF. The V call is TRGV2, the J call TRGJ1 or TRGJ2. This CDR3 has 11 amino acids. CDR1 and CDR2 from the germline V gene are EGSNGY and YDSYNSKV.